This T cell receptor (beta chain) was documented in a study of blood T cell repertoires in COVID-19. Study background: The analysed material was cDNA or gDNA that came from T cells, B-cell-depleted T cells, or PBMCs.

Authors' methods: Estimated nucleated cell counts came from reference gene primer amplification. Sequenced by immunoSEQ multiplex PCR; TCRdb stores in-frame clones only, minus some. Clone size and V and J calls were adopted from that table, with D and trimming inferred from the DNA. The data contain around 100,000 clones, roughly 85% of them singletons. The clonotype comes from a human donor in a cohort sampled during active COVID-19. The sequencing sample was made of peripheral blood.

The CDR3 DNA follows: TGTGCCAGCAGCTTTGAGCGGGGGGACTACGAGCAGTACTTC. Residues: CASSFERGDYEQYF. This chain joins TRBV11-2 and TRBJ2-7, with 9 bases matching TRBD2. CDR3 length equals 14 residues. Trimming cost V 3 bases and J 3 bases; bases outside gene matches: 3. The germline V gene encodes CDR1 SGHAT and CDR2 FQNNGV.